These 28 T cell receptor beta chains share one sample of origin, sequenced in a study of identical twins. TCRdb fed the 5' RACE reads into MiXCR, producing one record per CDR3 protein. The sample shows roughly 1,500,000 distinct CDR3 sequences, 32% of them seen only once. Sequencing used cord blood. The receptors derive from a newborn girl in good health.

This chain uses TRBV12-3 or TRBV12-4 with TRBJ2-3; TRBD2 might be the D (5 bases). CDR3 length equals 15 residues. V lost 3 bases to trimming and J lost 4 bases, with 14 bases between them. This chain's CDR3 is CASSFGGLRADTQYF. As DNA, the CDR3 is TGTGCCAGCAGTTTCGGAGGACTCCGCGCAGATACGCAGTATTTT.

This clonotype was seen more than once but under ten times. The CDR3 spells CSGIPDPDTGELFF. The CDR3 region has the DNA TGCAGCGGGATACCAGATCCGGACACCGGGGAGCTGTTTTTT. The chain employs TRBV29-1 and TRBJ2-2, with unresolved D. V shed 7 bases and J shed 3 bases, with 15 bases lying between them. This CDR3 has 14 residues. CDR1 is SQVTM and CDR2 is ANQGSEA in the germline V gene.

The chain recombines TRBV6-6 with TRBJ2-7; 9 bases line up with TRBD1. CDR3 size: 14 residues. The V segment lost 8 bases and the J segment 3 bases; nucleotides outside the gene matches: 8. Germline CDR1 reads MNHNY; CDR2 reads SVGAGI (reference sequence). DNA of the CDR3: TGTGCCAGCTATATGGGACAGGGCGTCTACGAGCAGTACTTC. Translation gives CASYMGQGVYEQYF.

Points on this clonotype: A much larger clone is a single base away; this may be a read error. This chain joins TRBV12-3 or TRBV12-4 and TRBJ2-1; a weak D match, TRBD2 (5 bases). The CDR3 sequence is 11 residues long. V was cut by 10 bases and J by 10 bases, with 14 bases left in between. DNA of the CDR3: TGTGCCACTACTTTTGGCGGGGAGCAGTTCTTC. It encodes CATTFGGEQFF.

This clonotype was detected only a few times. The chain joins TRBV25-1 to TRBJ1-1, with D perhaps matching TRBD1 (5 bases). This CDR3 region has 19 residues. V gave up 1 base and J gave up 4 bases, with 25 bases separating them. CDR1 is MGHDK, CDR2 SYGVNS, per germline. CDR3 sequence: CASSEFFGPRSGYPTEAFF. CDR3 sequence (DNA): TGTGCCAGCAGTGAATTTTTCGGACCCAGATCAGGGTACCCCACTGAAGCTTTCTTT.

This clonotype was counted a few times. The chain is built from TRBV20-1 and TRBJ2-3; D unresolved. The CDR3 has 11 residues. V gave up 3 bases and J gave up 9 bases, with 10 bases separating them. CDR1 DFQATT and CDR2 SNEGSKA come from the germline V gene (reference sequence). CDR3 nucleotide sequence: TGCAGTGCTAGCCCCCATAGAACGCAGTATTTT. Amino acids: CSASPHRTQYF.

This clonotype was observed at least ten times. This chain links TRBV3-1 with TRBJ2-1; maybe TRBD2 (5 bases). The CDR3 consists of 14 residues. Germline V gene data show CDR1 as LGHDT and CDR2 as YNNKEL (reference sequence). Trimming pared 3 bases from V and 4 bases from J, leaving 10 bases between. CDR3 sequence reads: CASSQGEAYNEQFF. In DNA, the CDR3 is TGTGCCAGCAGCCAGGGAGAAGCTTACAATGAGCAGTTCTTC.

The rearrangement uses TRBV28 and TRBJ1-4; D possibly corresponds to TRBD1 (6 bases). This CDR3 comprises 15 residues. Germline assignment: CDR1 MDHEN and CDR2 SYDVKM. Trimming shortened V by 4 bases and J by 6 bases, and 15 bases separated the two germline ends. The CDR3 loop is CASSSSGVPDEKLFF. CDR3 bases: TGTGCCAGCAGTTCCTCAGGGGTTCCGGATGAAAAACTGTTTTTT.

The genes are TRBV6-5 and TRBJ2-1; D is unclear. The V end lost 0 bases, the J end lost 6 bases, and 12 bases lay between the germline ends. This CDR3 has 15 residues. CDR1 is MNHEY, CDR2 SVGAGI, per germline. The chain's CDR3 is CASSYSFSGGNEQFF. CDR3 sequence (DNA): TGTGCCAGCAGTTACTCCTTTTCTGGCGGCAATGAGCAGTTCTTC.

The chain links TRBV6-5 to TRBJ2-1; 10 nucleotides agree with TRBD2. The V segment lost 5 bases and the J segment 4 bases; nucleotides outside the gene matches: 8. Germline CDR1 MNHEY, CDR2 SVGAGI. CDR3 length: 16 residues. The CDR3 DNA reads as TGTGCCAGCAGTAGGCTACTAGCGGGATTTTACAATGAGCAGTTCTTC. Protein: CASSRLLAGFYNEQFF.

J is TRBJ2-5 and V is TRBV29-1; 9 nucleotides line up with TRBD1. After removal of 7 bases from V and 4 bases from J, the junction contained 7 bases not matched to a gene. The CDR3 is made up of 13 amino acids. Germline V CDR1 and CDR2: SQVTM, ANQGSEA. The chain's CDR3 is CSARTGDAETQYF. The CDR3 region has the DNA TGCAGCGCTCGGACAGGGGACGCAGAGACCCAGTACTTC.

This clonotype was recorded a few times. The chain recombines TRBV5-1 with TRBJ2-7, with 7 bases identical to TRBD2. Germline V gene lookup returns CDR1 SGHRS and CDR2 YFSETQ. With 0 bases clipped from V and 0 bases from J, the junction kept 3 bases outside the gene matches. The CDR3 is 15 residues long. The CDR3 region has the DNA TGCGCCAGCAGCTTGGGACTAGCCCCCTCCTACGAGCAGTACTTC. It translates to CASSLGLAPSYEQYF.

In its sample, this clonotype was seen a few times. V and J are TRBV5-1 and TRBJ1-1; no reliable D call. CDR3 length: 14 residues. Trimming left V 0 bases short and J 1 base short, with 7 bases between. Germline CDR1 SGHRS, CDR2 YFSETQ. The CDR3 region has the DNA TGCGCCAGCAGCTTGGCCTCAGCGAACACTGAAGCTTTCTTT. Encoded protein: CASSLASANTEAFF.

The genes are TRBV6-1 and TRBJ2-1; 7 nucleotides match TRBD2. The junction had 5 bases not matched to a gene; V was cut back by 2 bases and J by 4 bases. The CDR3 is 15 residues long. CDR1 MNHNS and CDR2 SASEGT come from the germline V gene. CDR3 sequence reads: CASSEMAGVYNEQFF. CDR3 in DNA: TGTGCCAGCAGTGAAATGGCGGGGGTGTACAATGAGCAGTTCTTC.

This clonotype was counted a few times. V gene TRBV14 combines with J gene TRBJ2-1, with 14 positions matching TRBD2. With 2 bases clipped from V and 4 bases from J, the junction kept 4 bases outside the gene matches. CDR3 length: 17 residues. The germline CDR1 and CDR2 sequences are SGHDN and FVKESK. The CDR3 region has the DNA TGTGCCAGCAGCCAACGACTAGCGGGGGGGATGTACAATGAGCAGTTCTTC. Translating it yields CASSQRLAGGMYNEQFF.

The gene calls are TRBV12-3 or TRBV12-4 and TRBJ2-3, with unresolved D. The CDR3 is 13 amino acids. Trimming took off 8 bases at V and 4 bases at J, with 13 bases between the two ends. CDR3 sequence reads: CASALADPDTQYF. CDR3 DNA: TGTGCCAGCGCCTTAGCAGATCCAGATACGCAGTATTTT.

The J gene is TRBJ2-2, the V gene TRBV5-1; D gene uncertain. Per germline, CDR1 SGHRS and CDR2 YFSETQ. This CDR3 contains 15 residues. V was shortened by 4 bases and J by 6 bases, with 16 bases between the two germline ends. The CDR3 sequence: CASSPASLGAGELFF. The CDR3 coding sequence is TGCGCCAGCAGCCCAGCTTCCCTGGGCGCCGGGGAGCTGTTTTTT.

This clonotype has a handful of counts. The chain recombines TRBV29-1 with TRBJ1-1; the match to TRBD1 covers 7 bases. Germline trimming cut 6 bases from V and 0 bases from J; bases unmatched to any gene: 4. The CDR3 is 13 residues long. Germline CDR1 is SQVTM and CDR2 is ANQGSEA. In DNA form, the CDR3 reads TGCAGCGTGATGGGACAGATGAACACTGAAGCTTTCTTT. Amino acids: CSVMGQMNTEAFF.

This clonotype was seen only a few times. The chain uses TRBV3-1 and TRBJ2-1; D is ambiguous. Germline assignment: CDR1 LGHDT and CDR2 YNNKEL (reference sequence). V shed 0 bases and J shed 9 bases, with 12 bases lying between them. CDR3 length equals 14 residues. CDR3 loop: CASSQERPPGEQFF. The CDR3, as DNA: TGTGCCAGCAGCCAAGAGCGTCCGCCCGGTGAGCAGTTCTTC.

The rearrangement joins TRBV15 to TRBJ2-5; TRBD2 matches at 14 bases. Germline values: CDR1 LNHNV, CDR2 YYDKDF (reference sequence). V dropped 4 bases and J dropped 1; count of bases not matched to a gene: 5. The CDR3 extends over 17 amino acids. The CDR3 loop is CATSTGLAGGPQETQYF. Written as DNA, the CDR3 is TGTGCCACCAGCACTGGACTAGCGGGAGGCCCCCAAGAGACCCAGTACTTC.

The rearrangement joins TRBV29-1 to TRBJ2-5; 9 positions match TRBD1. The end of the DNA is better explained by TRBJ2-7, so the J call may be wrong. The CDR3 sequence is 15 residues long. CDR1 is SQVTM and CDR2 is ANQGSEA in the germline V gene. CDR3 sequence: CSVEDYGQGLNEQYF. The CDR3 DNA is TGCAGCGTTGAGGATTACGGACAGGGGCTTAACGAGCAGTACTTC.

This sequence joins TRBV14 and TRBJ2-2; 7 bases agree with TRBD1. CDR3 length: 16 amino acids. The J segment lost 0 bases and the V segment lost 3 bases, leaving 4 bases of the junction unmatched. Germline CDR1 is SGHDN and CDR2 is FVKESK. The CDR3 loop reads CASSHETGTNTGELFF. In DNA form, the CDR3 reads TGTGCCAGCAGCCACGAGACAGGGACGAACACCGGGGAGCTGTTTTTT.

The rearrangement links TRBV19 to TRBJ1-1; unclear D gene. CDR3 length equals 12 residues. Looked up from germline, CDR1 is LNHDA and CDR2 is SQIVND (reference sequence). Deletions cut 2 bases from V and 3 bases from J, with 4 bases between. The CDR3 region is CASSITDTEAFF. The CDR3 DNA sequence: TGTGCCAGTAGTATAACCGACACTGAAGCTTTCTTT.

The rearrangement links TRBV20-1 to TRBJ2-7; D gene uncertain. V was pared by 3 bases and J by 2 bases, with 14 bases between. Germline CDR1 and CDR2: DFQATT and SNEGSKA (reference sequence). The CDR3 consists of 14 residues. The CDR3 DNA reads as TGCAGTGCTAGTCCGCTCAGTGCTCCCTACGAGCAGTACTTC. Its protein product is CSASPLSAPYEQYF.

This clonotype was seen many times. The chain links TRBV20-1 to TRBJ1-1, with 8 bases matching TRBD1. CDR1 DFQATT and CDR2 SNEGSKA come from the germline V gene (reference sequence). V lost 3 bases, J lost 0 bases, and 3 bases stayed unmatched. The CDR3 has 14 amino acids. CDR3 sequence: CSASRTGMNTEAFF. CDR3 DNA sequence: TGCAGTGCTAGCCGGACAGGGATGAACACTGAAGCTTTCTTT.

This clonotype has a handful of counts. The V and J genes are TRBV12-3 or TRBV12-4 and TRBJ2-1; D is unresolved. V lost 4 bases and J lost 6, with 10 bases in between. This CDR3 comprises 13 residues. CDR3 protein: CASSSSVFNEQFF. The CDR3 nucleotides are TGTGCCAGCAGTTCCAGCGTATTCAATGAGCAGTTCTTC.

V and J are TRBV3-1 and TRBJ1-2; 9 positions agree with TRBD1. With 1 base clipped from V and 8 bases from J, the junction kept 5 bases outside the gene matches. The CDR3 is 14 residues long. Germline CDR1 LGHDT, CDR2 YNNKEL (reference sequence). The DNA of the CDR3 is TGTGCCAGCAGCCAAGTAACAGGGGGCGTAGGCTACACCTTC. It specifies CASSQVTGGVGYTF.

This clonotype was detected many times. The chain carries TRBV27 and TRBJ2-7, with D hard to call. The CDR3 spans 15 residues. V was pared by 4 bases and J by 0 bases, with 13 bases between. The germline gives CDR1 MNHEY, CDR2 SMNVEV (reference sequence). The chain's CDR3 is CASSSPGLGSYEQYF. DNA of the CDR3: TGTGCCAGCAGTTCCCCGGGTCTAGGCTCCTACGAGCAGTACTTC.